This is a list of T cell receptor beta chains from one sample in a study of cytomegalovirus exposure and HLA in healthy donors. Sequencing used immunoSEQ multiplex PCR; TCRdb keeps in-frame clones, though not all of them. Of about 110,000 clones in the sample, 60% to 75% were seen once. The specimen sequenced was PBMCs. Receptors originate from a male donor in good health and CMV-seropositive. The CDR3 runs from the conserved cysteine through the conserved F or W. The D gene is left open where the match is weak. Size values are once, few and many counts, or a class for expanded clones, and some rows have none.

V gene,CDR3 length,J gene,clone size,D gene,CDR3 DNA,CDR3 protein
TRBV5-5,20,TRBJ1-5,few,TRBD1,TGTGCCAGCAGCTTAGGGGGGTGGGGCAGGGGGCGAACAAGCAATCAGCCCCAGCATTTT,CASSLGGWGRGRTSNQPQHF
TRBV5-1,16,TRBJ2-3,-,TRBD2,TGCGCCAGCAGCTTGCTGGGATTAGCGGGGCAGGGTACGCAGTATTTT,CASSLLGLAGQGTQYF
TRBV29-1,10,TRBJ1-1,-,-,TGCAGCGCCCGGGACTTTGAAGCTTTCTTT,CSARDFEAFF
TRBV6-5,12,TRBJ2-1,-,-,TGTGCCAGCAGTTCCGGCGGCTATGAGCAGTTCTTC,CASSSGGYEQFF
TRBV2,14,TRBJ1-4,-,TRBD1,TGTGCCAGCGACATAGGACAGGGGAGTGAAAAACTGTTTTTT,CASDIGQGSEKLFF
TRBV4-3,14,TRBJ2-7,-,-,TGCGCCAGCAGCCAATACGGGAAATCCTACGAGCAGTACTTC,CASSQYGKSYEQYF
TRBV7-2,15,TRBJ2-1,-,TRBD2,TGTGCCAGCAGCTTATTCGGGACTACGCGGGATGAGCAGTTCTTC,CASSLFGTTRDEQFF
TRBV7-3,14,TRBJ2-7,-,TRBD2,TGTGCCAGCAGCCCATCGGGGGGGCCGGGCGAGCAGTACTTC,CASSPSGGPGEQYF
TRBV7-9,14,TRBJ2-3,-,-,TGTGCCAGCAGCGCGACTGGCGTTACAGATACGCAGTATTTT,CASSATGVTDTQYF
TRBV9,13,TRBJ2-1,-,-,TGTGCCAGTGAGTCCGGGGGTTACAATGAGCAGTTCTTC,CASESGGYNEQFF
TRBV7-2,13,TRBJ1-1,few,-,TGTGCCAGCAGCCCACAACAGAACACTGAAGCTTTCTTT,CASSPQQNTEAFF
TRBV29-1,12,TRBJ1-1,once,-,TGCAGCGTTCCAGGGATGAACACTGAAGCTTTCTTT,CSVPGMNTEAFF
TRBV5-5,15,TRBJ2-1,-,TRBD1,TGTGCCAGCAGCCAACCGGGACAGGGCTGGAATGAGCAGTTCTTC,CASSQPGQGWNEQFF
TRBV2,16,TRBJ2-2,few,-,TGTGCCAGCAGTGATTCTAACAGGGCGAACACCGGGGAGCTGTTTTTT,CASSDSNRANTGELFF
TRBV19,15,TRBJ1-3,once,TRBD1,TGTGCCAGTAGGAGACAGGGGGCGCCTGGAAACACCATATATTTT,CASRRQGAPGNTIYF
TRBV9,15,TRBJ2-3,-,-,TGTGCCAGCAACTTAGGATCCATGGGAGCAGATACGCAGTATTTT,CASNLGSMGADTQYF
TRBV5-4,15,TRBJ2-7,few,TRBD2,TGTGCCAGCAGCGCGGGACTAGCGGCCTCCTACGAGCAGTACTTC,CASSAGLAASYEQYF
TRBV11-3,14,TRBJ2-5,-,-,TGTGCCAGCAGCTCGCGGGCCTTAGGGGGGACCCAGTACTTC,CASSSRALGGTQYF
TRBV7-3,17,TRBJ2-5,few,-,TGTGCCAGCAGCTTAACGGGCAGTTTTCCTGCGACAGAGACCCAGTACTTC,CASSLTGSFPATETQYF
TRBV4-1,16,TRBJ2-2,-,-,TGCGCCAGCAGTGCCGTCATACAGGGGAACACCGGGGAGCTGTTTTTT,CASSAVIQGNTGELFF
TRBV18,12,TRBJ2-7,-,-,TGTGCCAGCTCAGGGAGCTCCTACGAGCAGTACTTC,CASSGSSYEQYF
TRBV2,14,TRBJ1-1,-,-,TGTGCCAGCAGTAGACAGGCCCAGAACACTGAAGCTTTCTTT,CASSRQAQNTEAFF
TRBV5-1,16,TRBJ2-7,-,TRBD2,TGCGCCAGCAGCGAACTAGCGGGAGGGAGCTCCTACGAGCAGTACTTC,CASSELAGGSSYEQYF
TRBV5-6,17,TRBJ2-2,few,-,TGTGCCAGCAGACCACGTGGGGAGCGAACGATTGGCGGGGAGCTGTTTTTT,CASRPRGERTIGGELFF
TRBV11-2,15,TRBJ2-2,-,TRBD2,TGTGCCAGCAGCTTAAGCGGGGGGGCAAGCGGGGAGCTGTTTTTT,CASSLSGGASGELFF
TRBV5-1,16,TRBJ2-1,-,TRBD1,TGCGCCAGCAGCCAACCGGGACAGGGCGTCACCAATGAGCAGTTCTTC,CASSQPGQGVTNEQFF
TRBV19,13,TRBJ1-5,-,TRBD1,TGTGCCAGTAGTACAGGGGGTGCGCAGCCCCAGCATTTT,CASSTGGAQPQHF
TRBV10-3,17,TRBJ2-3,-,TRBD2,TGTGCCATCAGTGAACCCCCTAGCGGTGCCTCCACAGATACGCAGTATTTT,CAISEPPSGASTDTQYF
TRBV7-6,14,TRBJ2-7,once,TRBD1,TGTGCCAGCAGCCCGGGGACAGTCTCCTACGAGCAGTACTTC,CASSPGTVSYEQYF
TRBV6-5,13,TRBJ1-1,once,TRBD1,TGTGCCAGCAGGTCAACAGGGGGCACTGAAGCTTTCTTT,CASRSTGGTEAFF
TRBV7-9,17,TRBJ2-1,-,TRBD2,TGTGCCAGCAGCTTAAGTAAATCACTAGCGGGAGGTCGTGAGCAGTTCTTC,CASSLSKSLAGGREQFF
TRBV7-2,16,TRBJ2-2,-,-,TGTGCCAGCAGCTTAGTTGCCAGGGCTAACACCGGGGAGCTGTTTTTT,CASSLVARANTGELFF
TRBV6-1,14,TRBJ1-2,-,-,TGTGCCAGCAGAATCGGAGGGCGAAACTATGGCTACACCTTC,CASRIGGRNYGYTF
TRBV11-2,14,TRBJ1-4,once,-,TGTGCCAGCATTAGAGACAGGCCGGGGGGAAAACTGTTTTTT,CASIRDRPGGKLFF
TRBV6-5,13,TRBJ2-7,-,TRBD1,TGTGCCAGCAGTTGGACAGGGACAAACGAGCAGTACTTC,CASSWTGTNEQYF
TRBV10-3,12,TRBJ1-5,-,-,TGTGCCATCAGTGCCAATAATCAGCCCCAGCATTTT,CAISANNQPQHF
TRBV18,15,TRBJ1-1,-,-,TGTGCCAGCTCACCCCAACAGGGCTCGGGCACTGAAGCTTTCTTT,CASSPQQGSGTEAFF
TRBV2,14,TRBJ2-2,-,-,TGTGCCAGCAGTGTCCAGGCGAACACCGGGGAGCTGTTTTTT,CASSVQANTGELFF
TRBV4-1,13,TRBJ2-7,-,-,TGCGCCAGCAGCCAAGAAGAGTTCTACGAGCAGTACTTC,CASSQEEFYEQYF
TRBV4-3,14,TRBJ2-3,-,-,TGCGCCAGCAGCCAAGAGGGGGCATTTGATACGCAGTATTTT,CASSQEGAFDTQYF